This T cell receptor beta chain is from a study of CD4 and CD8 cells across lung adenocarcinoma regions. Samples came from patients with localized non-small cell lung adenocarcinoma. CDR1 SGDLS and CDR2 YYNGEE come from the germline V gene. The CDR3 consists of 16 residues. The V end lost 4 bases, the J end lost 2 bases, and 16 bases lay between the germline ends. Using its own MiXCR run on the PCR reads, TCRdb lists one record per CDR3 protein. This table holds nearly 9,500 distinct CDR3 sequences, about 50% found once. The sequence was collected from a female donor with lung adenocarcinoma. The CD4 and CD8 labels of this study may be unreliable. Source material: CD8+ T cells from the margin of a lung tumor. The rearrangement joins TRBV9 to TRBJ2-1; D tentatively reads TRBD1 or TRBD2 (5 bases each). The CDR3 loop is CASSLRGRRTYNEQFF. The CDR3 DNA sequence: TGTGCCAGCAGCTTGAGGGGAAGAAGGACCTACAATGAGCAGTTCTTC.